These T cell receptor beta chains were read from a single sample in a study of control samples from healthy donors and cancer patients. Clones were sequenced by immunoSEQ multiplex PCR, and TCRdb holds only the in-frame ones, with some missing. Of 150,000 to 200,000 clones listed, 90% to 95% are singletons. The sample comprised blood. The receptors were sampled from a woman in her 30s in good health. Each CDR3 is given with its conserved first and last residue. A D gene is named only where the DNA matches it firmly. Rows give clone size only sometimes, using once, few, many, or a class for an expanded clone.

>TRBJ1-4|TRBV19|NA|NA
CASSSLTGTGVDF
TGTGCCAGTAGTTCACTGACAGGTACCGGGGTGGATTTT
>TRBJ2-3|TRBV10-1|NA|NA
CASSEGKESDTQYF
TGCGCCAGCAGTGAGGGAAAGGAATCAGATACGCAGTATTTT
>TRBJ2-1|TRBV24-1|NA|NA
CATRGWGDEQFF
TGTGCCACCAGAGGCTGGGGGGATGAGCAGTTCTTC
>TRBJ1-2|TRBV19|TRBD1|NA
CASRPGQSLRGYTF
TGTGCCTCAAGACCGGGACAGTCCCTCAGAGGCTACACCTTC
>TRBJ1-6|TRBV19|TRBD1|NA
CASSITGTGVSPLHF
TGTGCCAGTAGTATTACCGGGACAGGGGTCTCACCCCTCCACTTT
>TRBJ1-2|TRBV12-3/TRBV12-4|NA|NA
CASSLDGVYGYTF
TGTGCCAGCAGTTTAGATGGCGTCTATGGCTACACCTTC
>TRBJ1-5|TRBV7-2|TRBD1|NA
CASSKGTDNQPQHF
TGTGCCAGCAGCAAAGGGACAGACAATCAGCCCCAGCATTTT
>TRBJ2-3|TRBV5-4|NA|NA
CASSPRGEADTQYF
TGTGCCAGCAGCCCCCGGGGAGAGGCAGATACGCAGTATTTT
>TRBJ2-3|TRBV4-3|NA|NA
CASSQDKGTETDTQYF
TGCGCCAGCAGCCAAGACAAGGGTACTGAAACAGATACGCAGTATTTT
>TRBJ1-4|TRBV28|TRBD1|NA
CASSLDRGNEKLFF
TGTGCCAGCAGTTTAGACAGGGGTAATGAAAAACTGTTTTTT
>TRBJ1-4|TRBV4-1|NA|NA
CASSQDDLGGEKLFF
TGCGCCAGCAGCCAAGATGACCTGGGGGGGGAAAAACTGTTTTTT
>TRBJ2-1|TRBV21-1|NA|NA
CASSIFSSYNEQFF
TGTGCCAGCAGCATTTTTAGCTCCTACAATGAGCAGTTCTTC
>TRBJ2-5|TRBV9|TRBD1|NA
CASSVGTGPSVETQYF
TGTGCCAGCAGCGTAGGGACAGGGCCGTCGGTGGAGACCCAGTACTTC
>TRBJ2-1|TRBV2|NA|NA
CASSEEGGSYNEQFF
TGTGCCAGCAGTGAAGAGGGTGGGTCCTACAATGAGCAGTTCTTC
>TRBJ2-6|TRBV12-5|NA|NA
CASGRDTLSGANVLTF
TGTGCTAGTGGCCGGGACACCTTATCCGGGGCCAACGTCCTGACTTTC
>TRBJ1-3|TRBV7-9|NA|NA
CASSRDRPSGNTIYF
TGTGCCAGCAGCCGGGACCGGCCCTCTGGAAACACCATATATTTT
>TRBJ2-3|TRBV7-9|TRBD1|NA
CASSLGQADTQYF
TGTGCCAGCAGCTTGGGACAGGCCGATACGCAGTATTTT
>TRBJ1-1|TRBV5-6|TRBD1|NA
CASSFKGAGDTEAFF
TGTGCCAGCAGCTTTAAGGGGGCTGGGGACACTGAAGCTTTCTTT
>TRBJ2-7|TRBV27|NA|NA
CASSSRVTYEQYF
TGTGCCAGCAGTTCGCGGGTTACCTACGAGCAGTACTTC
>TRBJ1-5|TRBV6-5|NA|NA
CASWTARGQPQHF
TGTGCCAGCTGGACAGCCCGGGGTCAGCCCCAGCATTTT
>TRBJ1-6|TRBV7-9|NA|NA
CASSLVGSPLHF
TGTGCCAGCAGCTTGGTAGGGTCACCCCTCCACTTT
>TRBJ2-2|TRBV4-1|NA|NA
CASSPKNTGELFF
TGCGCCAGCAGCCCAAAGAACACCGGGGAGTTGTTTTTT
>TRBJ2-1|TRBV28|TRBD2|NA
CASSQGTSGSDEQFF
TGTGCCAGCAGTCAAGGGACTAGCGGGAGTGATGAGCAGTTCTTC
>TRBJ1-2|TRBV5-1|TRBD1|NA
CASSLGRAIPGQASSGYTF
TGCGCCAGCAGCTTGGGACGGGCCATACCGGGACAGGCATCCAGTGGCTACACCTTC
>TRBJ1-5|TRBV7-9|NA|NA
CASSLVDQPQHF
TGTGCCAGCAGCTTAGTGGATCAGCCCCAGCATTTT
>TRBJ2-1|TRBV6-4|TRBD2|NA
CASSESASGRDEQFF
TGTGCCAGCAGTGAATCGGCTAGCGGGAGGGATGAGCAGTTCTTC
>TRBJ2-1|TRBV19|TRBD2|NA
CASSGILAGSYNEQFF
TGTGCCAGTAGTGGGATACTAGCGGGCTCCTACAATGAGCAGTTCTTC
>TRBJ1-6|TRBV7-8|TRBD1|NA
CASSLHRTGPDSPLHF
TGTGCCAGCAGCTTACACCGGACAGGACCGGATTCACCCCTCCACTTT
>TRBJ1-2|TRBV14|NA|once
CASSQVDSSTYGYTF
TGTGCCAGCAGCCAAGTAGACAGCTCTACTTATGGCTACACCTTC
>TRBJ2-7|TRBV20-1|TRBD2|NA
CSASEREHNEQYF
TGCAGTGCTAGTGAGCGGGAGCACAACGAGCAGTACTTC
>TRBJ1-1|TRBV6-5|NA|NA
CASRPEGQVGTEAFF
TGTGCCAGCAGGCCCGAAGGTCAGGTAGGGACTGAAGCTTTCTTT
>TRBJ2-3|TRBV10-2|NA|NA
CASKGGDTDTQYF
TGCGCCAGCAAGGGGGGGGACACAGATACGCAGTATTTT
>TRBJ2-7|TRBV28|TRBD2|NA
CATEREGLEQYF
TGTGCCACCGAGCGGGAGGGCCTGGAGCAGTACTTC
>TRBJ2-1|TRBV2|NA|NA
CASSDKSLNNEQFF
TGTGCCAGCAGTGATAAATCTCTAAACAATGAGCAGTTCTTC
>TRBJ1-5|TRBV19|NA|NA
CASRDWVHSNQPQHF
TGCGCCAGTAGAGATTGGGTCCATAGCAATCAGCCCCAGCATTTT
>TRBJ2-1|TRBV27|NA|NA
CASSPDPYSYNEQFF
TGTGCCAGCAGTCCGGACCCCTACTCCTACAATGAGCAGTTCTTC
>TRBJ2-6|TRBV5-1|NA|NA
CASSLGWGANVLTF
TGCGCCAGCAGCCTGGGGTGGGGGGCCAACGTCCTGACTTTC
>TRBJ1-1|TRBV4-2|NA|NA
CASSQEAGSTEAFF
TGTGCCAGCAGCCAAGAAGCGGGGTCCACTGAAGCTTTCTTT
>TRBJ1-1|TRBV18|NA|NA
CASTPRAMNTEAFF
TGTGCCAGCACCCCCCGGGCCATGAACACTGAAGCTTTCTTT
>TRBJ2-5|TRBV7-2|NA|NA
CASSSEGGETQYF
TGTGCCAGCAGCTCCGAGGGTGGGGAGACCCAGTACTTC
>TRBJ2-1|TRBV7-3|NA|NA
CASSSGLARYNEQFF
TGTGCCAGCAGCTCGGGGCTAGCTCGTTACAATGAGCAGTTCTTC
>TRBJ2-2|TRBV19|TRBD2|NA
CASSPWAGETGELFF
TGTGCCAGTAGCCCATGGGCGGGGGAAACCGGGGAGCTGTTTTTT
>TRBJ1-3|TRBV7-2|NA|NA
CASSSIPDGNTIYF
TGTGCCAGCAGCTCTATCCCGGACGGAAACACCATATATTTT
>TRBJ2-7|TRBV19|NA|NA
CASSIVPGGAYEQYF
TGTGCCAGTAGTATAGTCCCAGGGGGGGCCTACGAGCAGTACTTC
>TRBJ2-2|TRBV28|NA|NA
CATPGGSNTGELFF
TGTGCCACCCCGGGCGGGTCGAACACCGGGGAGCTGTTTTTT
>TRBJ2-5|TRBV6-5|NA|NA
CASISETGAAYF
TGTGCCAGCATTTCGGAAACAGGCGCCGCGTACTTC
>TRBJ2-7|TRBV7-2|TRBD1|NA
CASSLVGLAGGSYEQYF
TGTGCCAGCAGCTTAGTAGGTTTGGCAGGGGGCTCCTACGAGCAGTACTTC
>TRBJ2-3|TRBV24-1|NA|NA
CATSDPHRAPGTDTQYF
TGTGCCACCAGTGATCCCCACAGGGCGCCTGGTACAGATACGCAGTATTTT
>TRBJ2-2|TRBV4-2|TRBD2|NA
CASSPGAAGGPELFF
TGTGCCAGCAGCCCGGGGGCGGCGGGAGGGCCGGAGCTGTTTTTT
>TRBJ2-5|TRBV6-6|TRBD1|once
CASGTGQETQYF
TGTGCCAGCGGGACAGGACAAGAGACCCAGTACTTC
>TRBJ1-3|TRBV30|NA|NA
CAWRSGNTIYF
TGTGCCTGGAGAAGCGGAAACACCATATATTTT
>TRBJ1-2|TRBV5-4|NA|NA
CASSPPGGYGYTF
TGTGCCAGCAGCCCCCCCGGCGGCTATGGCTACACCTTC